What follows describes a single T cell receptor beta chain. The data were obtained in a study of T cell responses to AZD1222 COVID-19 vaccine. The protocol was immunoSEQ multiplex PCR, while the TCRdb copy is restricted to in-frame clones and leaves out a portion. Altogether roughly 190,000 clones are present, roughly 92% being singletons, with the ten largest covering approximately 1.7%. The sample here was peripheral blood, taken 28 days after the second AZD1222 dose. The sequence came from an adult who received the AZD1222 COVID-19 vaccine.

CDR3 protein: CASRKDKAYEQYF. The CDR3 region has the DNA TGTGCCAGCAGAAAGGATAAAGCCTACGAGCAGTACTTC. The chain joins TRBV2 to TRBJ2-7; D gene ambiguous. This CDR3 comprises 13 residues. CDR1 and CDR2 (germline): SNHLY, FYNNEI. V was cut by 6 bases and J by 2 bases, with 11 bases left in between.